This paragraph covers one T cell receptor beta chain sequence. The data belong to a study of blood T cell repertoires in COVID-19. Study-wide background: PBMCs, B-cell-depleted T cells, or T cells were the source of the cDNA or gDNA that made up the material.

Per germline, CDR1 SGHDT and CDR2 YYEEEE. This CDR3 has 13 residues. Trimming took 2 bases from V and 8 from J, leaving 10 bases between them. The protocol was immunoSEQ multiplex PCR, while the TCRdb copy is restricted to in-frame clones and leaves out a portion. In the table there are a few hundred thousand clones, around 90% of which are singletons. The V gene is TRBV5-6, the J gene TRBJ1-4, with a weak D call TRBD1 (5 bases). The sequence was obtained from a woman aged 35 to 49 who had been exposed to COVID-19. Sequenced: PBMCs or T cells enriched from blood (not recorded which). The CDR3 coding sequence is TGTGCCAGCAGCTTTCCCGGGGGGGAAAAACTGTTTTTT. Amino acids: CASSFPGGEKLFF.